This T cell receptor beta chain stems from a study of regulatory T cells in long-lasting Graves disease. The TCR beta library used iRepertoire HTBI primers with Arm-PCR amplification of CDR3. MiXCR was run by TCRdb on the multiplex PCR reads, yielding one entry per CDR3 protein. The sample gives about 460,000 distinct CDR3 sequences, approximately 22% of which show up once; 10% to 15% is in the top ten. The sample's time point: persistent/refractory GD, antithyroid drugs over 5 years with positive TRAb. Isolated PBMC RNA provided the starting material for the TCR library. Germline loops: CDR1 SGHRS, CDR2 YFSETQ. The CDR3 runs to 15 residues. The J segment lost 4 bases and the V segment lost 7 bases, leaving 12 bases of the junction unmatched.

The sequenced sample was peripheral blood mononuclear cells (PBMCs), obtained when the disease was refractory, from a patient treated with antithyroid drugs. The chain links TRBV5-1 to TRBJ2-3; 7 nucleotides align to TRBD1. The origin of this receptor is a female donor with Graves disease. The CDR3 sequence is CASGHGTEAPDTQYF. The CDR3 coding sequence is TGCGCCAGCGGGCACGGGACAGAGGCCCCAGATACGCAGTATTTT.